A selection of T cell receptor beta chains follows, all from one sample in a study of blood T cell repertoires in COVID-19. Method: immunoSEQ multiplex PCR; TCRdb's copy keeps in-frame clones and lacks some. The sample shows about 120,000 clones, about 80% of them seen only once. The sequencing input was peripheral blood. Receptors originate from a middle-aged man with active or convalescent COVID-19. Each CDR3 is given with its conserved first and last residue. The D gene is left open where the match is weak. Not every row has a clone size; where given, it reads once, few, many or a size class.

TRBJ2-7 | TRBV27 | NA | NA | TGTGCCAGCAGTATCCGGGAAGGCTACGAGCAGTACTTC | CASSIREGYEQYF
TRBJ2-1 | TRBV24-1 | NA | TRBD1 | TGTGCCACCAGTAGGACAGGGGTGAGTGAGCAGTTCTTC | CATSRTGVSEQFF
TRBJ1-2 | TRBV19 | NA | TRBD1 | TGTGCCAGTAGTATATGGGACAGGGGAAACTATGGCTACACCTTC | CASSIWDRGNYGYTF
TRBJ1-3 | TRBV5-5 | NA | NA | TGTGCCAGCAGCTTGGAAGGGGCGAACTCTGGAAACACCATATATTTT | CASSLEGANSGNTIYF
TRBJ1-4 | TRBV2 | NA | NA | TGTGCCAGCAGTGGCGTACAGTGGAATGAAAAACTGTTTTTT | CASSGVQWNEKLFF
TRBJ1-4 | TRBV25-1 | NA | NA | TGTGCCAGCAGCCGAAGAGCGGTCAAAGATCCAACTAATGAAAAACTGTTTTTT | CASSRRAVKDPTNEKLFF
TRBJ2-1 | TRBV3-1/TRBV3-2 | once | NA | TGTGCCAGCAGCCAAGATATAGGAGTGGGTGAGCAGTTCTTC | CASSQDIGVGEQFF
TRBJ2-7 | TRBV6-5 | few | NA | TGTGCCAGCATAGGTGTTTCGGGTACGGGGGAGCAGTACTTC | CASIGVSGTGEQYF
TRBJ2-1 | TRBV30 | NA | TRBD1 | TGTGCCTGGAGGGAGACAGGGAACAAGCGCAATGAGCAGTTCTTC | CAWRETGNKRNEQFF
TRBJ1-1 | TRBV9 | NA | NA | TGTGCCAGCAGCCCCCGAAGCCACACTGAAGCTTTCTTT | CASSPRSHTEAFF
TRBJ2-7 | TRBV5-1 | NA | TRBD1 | TGCGCCAGCAGCAAGGACAGGGCCGACTTATCCTACGAGCAGTACTTC | CASSKDRADLSYEQYF
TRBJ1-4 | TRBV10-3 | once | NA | TGTGCCATCAGCCAGGGCGGGGCGGATGAAAAACTGTTTTTT | CAISQGGADEKLFF
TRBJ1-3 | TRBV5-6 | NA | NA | TGTGCCAGCAGCTATCGAGGGGGGGAAAACACCATATATTTT | CASSYRGGENTIYF
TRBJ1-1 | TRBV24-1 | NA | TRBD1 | TGTGCCACCAGCGAAGTACAGGGGGGGACTGAAGCTTTCTTT | CATSEVQGGTEAFF
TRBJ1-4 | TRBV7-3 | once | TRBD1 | TGTGCCAGCAGCTTAGGACAGGAGGAAAAACTGTTTTTT | CASSLGQEEKLFF
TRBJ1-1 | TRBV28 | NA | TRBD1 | TGTGCCAGCCCCCCCTATGGACAGGGAGGGTTCGACACTGAAGCTTTCTTT | CASPPYGQGGFDTEAFF
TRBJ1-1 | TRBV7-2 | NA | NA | TGTGCCAGCAGCTTACTGGGCAGGGCAGTAATGAACACTGAAGCTTTCTTT | CASSLLGRAVMNTEAFF
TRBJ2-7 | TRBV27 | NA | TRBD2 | TGTGCCAGCAGTCGTGGCAGCGGGAGGGCCAACGAGCAGTACTTC | CASSRGSGRANEQYF
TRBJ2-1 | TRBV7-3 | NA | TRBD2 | TGTGCCAGCAGCTTAACGGGACTAGCGGGGGACAAGAAATACAATGAGCAGTTCTTC | CASSLTGLAGDKKYNEQFF
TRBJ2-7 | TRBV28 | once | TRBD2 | TGTGCCAGCGCCCGGGGGGGAACCTACGAGCAGTACTTC | CASARGGTYEQYF
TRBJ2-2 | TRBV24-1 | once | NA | TGTGCCACCAGTGAAGGAGGGACCCGAACCGGGGAGCTGTTTTTT | CATSEGGTRTGELFF
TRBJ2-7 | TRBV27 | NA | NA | TGTGCCAGCAGGTATACCCCGACAGTCCCCCACGAGCAGTACTTC | CASRYTPTVPHEQYF
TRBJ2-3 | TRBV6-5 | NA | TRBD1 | TGTGCCAGCAAGTCATCGGGACAGTACACAGATACGCAGTATTTT | CASKSSGQYTDTQYF
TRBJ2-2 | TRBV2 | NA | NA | TGTGCCAGCAGCCCCGGGACTTGGACCGGGGAGCTGTTTTTT | CASSPGTWTGELFF
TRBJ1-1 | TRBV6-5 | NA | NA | TGTGCCAGCAGACAGTCTTTGAACACTGAAGCTTTCTTT | CASRQSLNTEAFF
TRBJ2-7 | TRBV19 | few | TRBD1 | TGTGCCAGTAGTCCTCAGCCGGGACAGGGTTTGGAGCAGTACTTC | CASSPQPGQGLEQYF
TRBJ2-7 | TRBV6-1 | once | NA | TGTGCCAGCAGTGAAGCTCCGGGAGTGGGATACGAGCAGTACTTC | CASSEAPGVGYEQYF
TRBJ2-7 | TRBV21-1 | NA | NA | TGTGCCAGCAGCAATCTGCGGGGGGTTAACTACGAGCAGTACTTC | CASSNLRGVNYEQYF
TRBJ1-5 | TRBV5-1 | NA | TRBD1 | TGCGCCAGCAGCCCCACCGGGACAGGGATGAATCAGCCCCAGCATTTT | CASSPTGTGMNQPQHF
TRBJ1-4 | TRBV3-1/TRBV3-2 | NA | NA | TGTGCCAGCAGGTCCGGGGGTTCCTATGAAAAACTGTTTTTT | CASRSGGSYEKLFF
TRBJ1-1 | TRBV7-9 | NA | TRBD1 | TGTGCCAGCAGCCCCAACTTGGACAGGCCCAACACTGAAGCTTTCTTT | CASSPNLDRPNTEAFF
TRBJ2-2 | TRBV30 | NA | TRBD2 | TGTGCCTGGAGTGTAACTAGCGGACCGACCGGGGAGCTGTTTTTT | CAWSVTSGPTGELFF
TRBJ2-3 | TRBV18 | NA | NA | TGTGCCAGCTCGGCGGCCGATACGCAGTATTTT | CASSAADTQYF
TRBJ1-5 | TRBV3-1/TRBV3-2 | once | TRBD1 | TGTGCCAGCAGCCGATCAGGGGGCAGTCAGCCCCAGCATTTT | CASSRSGGSQPQHF
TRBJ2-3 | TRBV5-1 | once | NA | TGCGCCAGCACCTCCCTTGGACAGCTCACAGATACGCAGTATTTT | CASTSLGQLTDTQYF
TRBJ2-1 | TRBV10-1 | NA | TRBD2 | TGCGCCAGCAGTGGCGGGAGGGCCGACAATGAGCAGTTCTTC | CASSGGRADNEQFF
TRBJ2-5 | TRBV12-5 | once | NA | TGTGCTAGTGGTTGGGCGGACAGTTCCCAAGAGACCCAGTACTTC | CASGWADSSQETQYF
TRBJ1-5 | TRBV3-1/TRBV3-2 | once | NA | TGTGCCAGCAGCCACAACACGGTCGGGCAGCCCCAGCATTTT | CASSHNTVGQPQHF
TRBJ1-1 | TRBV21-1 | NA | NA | TGTGCCAGCAGCTCGGCCCGAGGTGACCTGGCTGAAGCTTTCTTT | CASSSARGDLAEAFF
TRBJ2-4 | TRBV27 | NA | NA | TGTGCCAGCAGTCCCCGGGATTTTATAGCCAAAAACATTCAGTACTTC | CASSPRDFIAKNIQYF
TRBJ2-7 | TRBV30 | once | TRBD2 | TGTGCCTTACTAGCGGGAGGTAAACGCGAGCAGTACTTC | CALLAGGKREQYF
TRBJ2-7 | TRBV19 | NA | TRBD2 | TGTGCCAGTAGCCTAAGCGGGGGGGCCTACGAGCAGTACTTC | CASSLSGGAYEQYF
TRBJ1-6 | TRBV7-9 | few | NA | TGTGCCAGCAGCTTCGGGTATGGGAATTCACCCCTCCACTTT | CASSFGYGNSPLHF
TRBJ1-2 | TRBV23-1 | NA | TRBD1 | TGCGCCAGCAAAGACGGGACAGGGACGAATCACTATGGCTACACCTTC | CASKDGTGTNHYGYTF
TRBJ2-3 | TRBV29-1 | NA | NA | TGCAGCGTTGAACTTTTGATCGGGGTGGTTATCGGGAGTAGCACAGATACGCAGTATTTT | CSVELLIGVVIGSSTDTQYF
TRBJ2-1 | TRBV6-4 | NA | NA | TGTGCCACCTCCGCTCGAGGTGAGCAGTTCTTC | CATSARGEQFF